This T cell receptor beta chain originates from a study of cytomegalovirus exposure and HLA in healthy donors. The germline gives CDR1 ENHRY, CDR2 SYGVKD. Trimming cost V 4 bases and J 5 bases, with 18 bases left between them. The CDR3 covers 15 residues. Primers included in the PCR were 60 Vbeta and 13 Jbeta primers. TCRdb keeps only in-frame clones here, not all; method: immunoSEQ multiplex PCR. The table includes over 70,000 clones, around 77% detected once. The V call is TRBV10-3, the J call TRBJ2-7; possibly TRBD1 for D (8 bases). Sequencing was carried out using PBMCs. The clonotype was recovered from a man under 40 in good health and CMV-seronegative. Here the CDR3 reads CAISGLDREGNEQYF. CDR3 DNA: TGTGCCATCAGTGGGTTGGACAGGGAGGGGAACGAGCAGTACTTC.